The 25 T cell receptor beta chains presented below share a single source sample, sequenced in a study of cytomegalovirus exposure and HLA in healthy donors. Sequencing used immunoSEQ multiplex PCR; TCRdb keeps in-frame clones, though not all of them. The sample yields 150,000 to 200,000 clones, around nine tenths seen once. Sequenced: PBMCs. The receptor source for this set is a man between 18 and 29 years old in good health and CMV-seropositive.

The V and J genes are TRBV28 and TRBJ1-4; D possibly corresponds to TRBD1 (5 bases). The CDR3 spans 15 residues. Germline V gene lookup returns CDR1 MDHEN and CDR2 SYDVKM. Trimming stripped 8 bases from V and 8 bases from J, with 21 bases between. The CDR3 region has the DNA TGTGCCAGCCGCCAGGAAAGTGGGGCTGACGAAAAACTGTTTTTT. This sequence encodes CASRQESGADEKLFF.

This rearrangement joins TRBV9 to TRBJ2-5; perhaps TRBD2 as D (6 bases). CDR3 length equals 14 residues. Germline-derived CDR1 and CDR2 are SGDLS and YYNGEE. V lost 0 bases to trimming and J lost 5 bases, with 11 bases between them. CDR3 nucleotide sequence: TGTGCCAGCAGCGTAGGTGAGCTAGCGGAGACCCAGTACTTC. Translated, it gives CASSVGELAETQYF.

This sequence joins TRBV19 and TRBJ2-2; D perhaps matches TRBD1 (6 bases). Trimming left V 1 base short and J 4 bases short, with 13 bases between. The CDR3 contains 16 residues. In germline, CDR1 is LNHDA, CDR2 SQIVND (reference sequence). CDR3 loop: CASSIGNRAGTGELFF. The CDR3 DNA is TGTGCCAGTAGTATAGGAAACAGGGCTGGCACCGGGGAGCTGTTTTTT.

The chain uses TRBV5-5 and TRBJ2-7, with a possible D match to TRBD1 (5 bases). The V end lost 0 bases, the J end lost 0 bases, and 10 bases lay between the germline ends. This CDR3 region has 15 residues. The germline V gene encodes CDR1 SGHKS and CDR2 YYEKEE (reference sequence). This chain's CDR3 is CASSLEGYGSYEQYF. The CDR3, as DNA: TGTGCCAGCAGCTTGGAGGGGTACGGCTCCTACGAGCAGTACTTC.

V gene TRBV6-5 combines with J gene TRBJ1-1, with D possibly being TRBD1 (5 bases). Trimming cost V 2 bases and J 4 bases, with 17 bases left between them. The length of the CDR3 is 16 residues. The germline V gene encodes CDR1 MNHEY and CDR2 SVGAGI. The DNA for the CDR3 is TGTGCCAGCAGTTACCCCGGCGGGACCTCGGCCACTGAAGCTTTCTTT. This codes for CASSYPGGTSATEAFF.

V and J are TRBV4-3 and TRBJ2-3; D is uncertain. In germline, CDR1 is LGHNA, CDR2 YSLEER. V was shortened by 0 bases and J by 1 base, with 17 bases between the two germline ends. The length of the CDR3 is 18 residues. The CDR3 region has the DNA TGCGCCAGCAGCCAAGACCGACGGAGTAGGATAGGCACAGATACGCAGTATTTT. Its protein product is CASSQDRRSRIGTDTQYF.

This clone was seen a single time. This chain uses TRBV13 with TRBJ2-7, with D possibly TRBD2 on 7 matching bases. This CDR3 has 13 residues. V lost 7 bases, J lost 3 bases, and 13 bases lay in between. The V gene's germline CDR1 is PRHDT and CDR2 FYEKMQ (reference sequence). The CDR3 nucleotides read TGTGCCAGCACCGTGGGGGGGCGCTACGAGCAGTACTTC. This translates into CASTVGGRYEQYF.

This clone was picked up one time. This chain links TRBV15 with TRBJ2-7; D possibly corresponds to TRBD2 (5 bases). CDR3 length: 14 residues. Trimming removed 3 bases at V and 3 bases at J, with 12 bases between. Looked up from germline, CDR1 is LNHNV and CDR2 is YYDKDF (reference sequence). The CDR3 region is CATSRDLTSYEQYF. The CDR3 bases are TGTGCCACCAGCAGGGACCTTACTAGCTACGAGCAGTACTTC. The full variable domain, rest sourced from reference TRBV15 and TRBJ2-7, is DAMVIQNPRYQVTQFGKPVTLSCSQTLNHNVMYWYQQKSSQAPKLLFHYYDKDFNNEADTPDNFQSRRPNTSFCFLDIRSPGLGDTAMYLCATSRDLTSYEQYFGPGTRLTVT.

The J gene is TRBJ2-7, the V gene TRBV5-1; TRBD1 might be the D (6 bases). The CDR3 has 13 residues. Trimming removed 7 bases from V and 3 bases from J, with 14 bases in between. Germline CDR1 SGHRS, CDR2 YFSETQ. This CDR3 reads CASGPTGNYEQYF. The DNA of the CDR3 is TGCGCCAGCGGCCCAACAGGGAACTACGAGCAGTACTTC.

Here the CDR3 DNA reads TGTGCCAGCAGCTTAGGTTGGGGGGGGAACACTGAAGCTTTCTTT. Protein: CASSLGWGGNTEAFF. The J gene is TRBJ1-1, the V gene TRBV7-2; perhaps TRBD1 as D (5 bases). The CDR3 totals 15 residues. CDR1 is SGHTA, CDR2 FQGNSA, per germline. V was pared by 1 base and J by 1 base, with 10 bases between.

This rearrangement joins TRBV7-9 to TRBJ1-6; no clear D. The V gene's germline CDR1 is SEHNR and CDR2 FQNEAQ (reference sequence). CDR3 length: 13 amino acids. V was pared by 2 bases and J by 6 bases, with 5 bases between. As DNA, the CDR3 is TGTGCCAGCAGCTTAACTATTAATTCACCCCTCCACTTT. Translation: CASSLTINSPLHF.

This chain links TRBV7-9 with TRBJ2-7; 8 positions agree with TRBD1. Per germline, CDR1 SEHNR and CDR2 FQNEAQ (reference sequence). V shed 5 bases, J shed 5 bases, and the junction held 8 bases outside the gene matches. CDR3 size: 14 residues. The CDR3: CASSRGQGSNEQYF. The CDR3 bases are TGTGCCAGCAGCCGAGGACAGGGAAGCAACGAGCAGTACTTC.

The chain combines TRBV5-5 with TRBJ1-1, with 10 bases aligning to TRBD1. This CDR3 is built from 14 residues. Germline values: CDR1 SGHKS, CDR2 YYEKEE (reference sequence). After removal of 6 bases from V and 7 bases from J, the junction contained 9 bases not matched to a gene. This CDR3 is CASTSGTGEVEAFF. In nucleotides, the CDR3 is TGTGCCAGCACCTCCGGGACAGGGGAGGTTGAAGCTTTCTTT.

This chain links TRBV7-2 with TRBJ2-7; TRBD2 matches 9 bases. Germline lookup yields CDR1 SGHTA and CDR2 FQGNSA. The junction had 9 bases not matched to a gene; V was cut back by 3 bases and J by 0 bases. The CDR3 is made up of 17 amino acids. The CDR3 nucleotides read TGTGCCAGCAGCTTTCCCGAGGGTAGCGGGGGCTCCTACGAGCAGTACTTC. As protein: CASSFPEGSGGSYEQYF.

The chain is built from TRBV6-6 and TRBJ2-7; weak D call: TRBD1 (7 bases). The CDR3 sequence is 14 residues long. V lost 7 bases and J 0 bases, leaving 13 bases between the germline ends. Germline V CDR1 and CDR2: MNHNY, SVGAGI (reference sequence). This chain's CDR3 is CASTLRDSSYEQYF. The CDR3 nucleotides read TGTGCCAGCACATTGCGGGACAGCTCCTACGAGCAGTACTTC.

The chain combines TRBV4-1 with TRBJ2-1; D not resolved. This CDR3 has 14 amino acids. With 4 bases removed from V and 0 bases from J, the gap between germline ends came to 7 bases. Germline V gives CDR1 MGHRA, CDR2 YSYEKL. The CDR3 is CASSLSISYNEQFF. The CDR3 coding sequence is TGCGCCAGCAGCCTATCTATCTCCTACAATGAGCAGTTCTTC.

The CDR3 coding sequence is TGCGCCAGCAGCTTGATTAGCGGGAACACTGAAGCTTTCTTT. This encodes CASSLISGNTEAFF. V is TRBV5-1 and J is TRBJ1-1; D uncertain. The V end was cut by 1 base, the J end by 1 base, with 8 bases between. CDR1 is SGHRS, CDR2 YFSETQ, per germline. The CDR3 has 14 amino acids.

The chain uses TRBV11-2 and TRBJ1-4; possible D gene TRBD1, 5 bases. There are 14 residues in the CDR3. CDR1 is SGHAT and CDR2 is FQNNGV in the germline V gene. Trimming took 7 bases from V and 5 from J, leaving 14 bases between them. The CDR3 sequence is CASTLDRNNEKLFF. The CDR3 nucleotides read TGTGCCAGCACCCTTGACAGAAACAATGAAAAACTGTTTTTT.

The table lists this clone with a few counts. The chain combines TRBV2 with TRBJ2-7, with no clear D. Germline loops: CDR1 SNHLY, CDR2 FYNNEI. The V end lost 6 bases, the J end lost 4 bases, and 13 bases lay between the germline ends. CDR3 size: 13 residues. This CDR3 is CASSILTEYEQYF. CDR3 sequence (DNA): TGTGCCAGCAGCATATTGACTGAATACGAGCAGTACTTC. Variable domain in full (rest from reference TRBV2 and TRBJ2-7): EPEVTQTPSHQVTQMGQEVILRCVPISNHLYFYWYRQILGQKVEFLVSFYNNEISEKSEIFDDQFSVERPDGSNFTLKIRSTKLEDSAMYFCASSILTEYEQYFGPGTRLTVT.

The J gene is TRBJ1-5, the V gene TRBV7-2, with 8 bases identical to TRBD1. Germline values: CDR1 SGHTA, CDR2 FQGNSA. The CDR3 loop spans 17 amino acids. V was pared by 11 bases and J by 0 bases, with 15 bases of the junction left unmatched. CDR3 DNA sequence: TGTGCCGGAGGGGGAGACAGGGGAGGCTATAGCAATCAGCCCCAGCATTTT. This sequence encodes CAGGGDRGGYSNQPQHF.

CDR3 DNA: TGTGCCAGCAGCCCGGACAGGGGATATGGCTACACCTTC. Its translation: CASSPDRGYGYTF. The chain employs TRBV7-2 and TRBJ1-2, with 9 bases fitting TRBD1. This CDR3 is built from 13 residues. The J segment lost 5 bases and the V segment lost 5 bases, leaving 3 bases of the junction unmatched. Germline V gives CDR1 SGHTA, CDR2 FQGNSA.

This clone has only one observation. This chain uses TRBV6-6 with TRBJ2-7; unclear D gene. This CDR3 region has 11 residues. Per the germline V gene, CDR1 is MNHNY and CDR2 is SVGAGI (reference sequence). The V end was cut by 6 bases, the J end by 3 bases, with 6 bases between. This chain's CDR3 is CASSFFYEQYF. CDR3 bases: TGTGCCAGCAGCTTCTTCTACGAGCAGTACTTC.

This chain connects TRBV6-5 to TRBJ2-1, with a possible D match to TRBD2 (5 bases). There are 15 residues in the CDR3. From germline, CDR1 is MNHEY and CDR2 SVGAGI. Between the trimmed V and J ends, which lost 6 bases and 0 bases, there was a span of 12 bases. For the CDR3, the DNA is TGTGCCAGCAGCCAAGTGGGGAGCTCCTACAATGAGCAGTTCTTC. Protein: CASSQVGSSYNEQFF.

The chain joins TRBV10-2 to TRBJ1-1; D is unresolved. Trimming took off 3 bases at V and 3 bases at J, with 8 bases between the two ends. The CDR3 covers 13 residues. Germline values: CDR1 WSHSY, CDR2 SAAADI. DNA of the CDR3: TGCGCCAGCAGTGAACAGAAGGACACTGAAGCTTTCTTT. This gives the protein CASSEQKDTEAFF.

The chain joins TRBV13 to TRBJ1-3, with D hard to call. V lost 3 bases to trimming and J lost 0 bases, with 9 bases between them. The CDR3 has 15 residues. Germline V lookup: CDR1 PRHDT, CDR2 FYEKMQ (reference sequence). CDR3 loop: CASSFLRSSGNTIYF. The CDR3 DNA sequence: TGTGCCAGCAGCTTCCTACGGAGCTCTGGAAACACCATATATTTT.